Following are 27 T cell receptor beta chains from one sample sequenced in a study of control samples from healthy donors and cancer patients (dated by TCRdb to the early 2020s). Libraries were made using the immunoSEQ multiplex PCR assay. The source is immuneACCESS, and TCRdb retained only in-frame sequences with V and J called. Part of the clones is not carried over; for the studies checked, unresolved V genes explain less than half of this, and the remainder is unexplained. This sample comprises approximately 40,000 clones, approximately 70% of them detected only once. The ten largest clones capture 15% to 20% of the sample. The sequencing input was formalin-fixed, paraffin-embedded tissue. Receptors originate from a male donor with melanoma.

The chain recombines TRBV2 with TRBJ2-5; 7 nucleotides agree with TRBD1. J lost 2 bases, V lost 7 bases, and 4 bases had no gene match. This CDR3 is built from 13 residues. CDR1 is SNHLY, CDR2 FYNNEI, per germline. In DNA, the CDR3 is TGTGCCAGCATTCGGGACAGACAAGAGACCCAGTACTTC. It yields the protein CASIRDRQETQYF.

The CDR3 protein is CASSWGLTDTQYF. The CDR3 nucleotides are TGTGCCAGCAGCTGGGGCCTCACAGATACGCAGTATTTT. The chain is built from TRBV7-2 and TRBJ2-3; D might be TRBD1 (5 bases). V was pared by 4 bases and J by 2 bases, with 7 bases between. This CDR3 spans 13 amino acids. Germline V CDR1 and CDR2: SGHTA, FQGNSA.

The rearrangement uses TRBV11-2 and TRBJ2-5; D is unclear. CDR1 and CDR2 (germline): SGHAT, FQNNGV. With 1 base removed from V and 1 base from J, the gap between germline ends came to 13 bases. The CDR3 is 16 amino acids. CDR3 DNA: TGTGCCAGCAGCTTAGTAGGTGGCGGCTTCCAAGAGACCCAGTACTTC. Its protein product is CASSLVGGGFQETQYF.

This clone appeared a single time. The chain employs TRBV19 and TRBJ2-3; maybe TRBD1 (5 bases). The length of the CDR3 is 12 residues. Germline V lookup: CDR1 LNHDA, CDR2 SQIVND (reference sequence). The V gene lost 9 bases and the J gene lost 3 bases, with 10 bases spanning the gap. The CDR3 reads CASRDLTDTQYF. As DNA, the CDR3 is TGTGCCAGCAGGGATTTGACAGATACGCAGTATTTT.

The chain couples TRBV6-5 to TRBJ1-2; D unresolved. From germline, CDR1 is MNHEY and CDR2 SVGAGI. The CDR3 has 14 amino acids. Trimming cost V 0 bases and J 4 bases, with 9 bases left between them. This chain's CDR3 is CASSYSIRAYGYTF. CDR3 nucleotide sequence: TGTGCCAGCAGTTACTCCATTAGGGCCTATGGCTACACCTTC.

J is TRBJ2-2 and V is TRBV2; 8 bases agree with TRBD2. The CDR3 runs to 16 residues. Germline V lookup: CDR1 SNHLY, CDR2 FYNNEI. V lost 5 bases to trimming and J lost 1 base; unmatched junction nucleotides: 6. The CDR3 is CASSPRGGQNTGELFF. The CDR3 DNA is TGTGCCAGCAGTCCCCGGGGGGGACAGAACACCGGGGAGCTGTTTTTT.

The rearrangement links TRBV4-2 to TRBJ2-7, with TRBD2 identical over 13 bases. After removal of 3 bases from V and 5 bases from J, the junction contained 4 bases not matched to a gene. The CDR3 sequence is 15 residues long. Germline CDR1 reads LGHNA; CDR2 reads YNFKEQ. The CDR3 DNA is TGTGCCAGCAGCCACCCACTAGCGGGAGGGCACGAGCAGTACTTC. Its protein is CASSHPLAGGHEQYF.

The CDR3 nucleotides are TGTGCCAGCAGTTTATTACAAGAGACCCAGTACTTC. Protein product: CASSLLQETQYF. V and J are TRBV28 and TRBJ2-5; no clear D gene. The ends were cut back, 1 base at V and 2 bases at J, with 2 bases in the middle. The germline gives CDR1 MDHEN, CDR2 SYDVKM. There are 12 residues in the CDR3.

The CDR3 is CASSPLAGLYEQYF. CDR3 bases: TGCGCCAGCAGCCCCCTAGCGGGGCTCTACGAGCAGTACTTC. The chain recombines TRBV4-1 with TRBJ2-7; TRBD2 matches at 9 bases. J gave up 3 bases and V 4 bases, and 4 bases lay outside the gene matches. The germline V gene encodes CDR1 MGHRA and CDR2 YSYEKL. The CDR3 consists of 14 residues.

The rearrangement joins TRBV18 to TRBJ2-1; 13 nucleotides line up with TRBD2. With V trimmed by 4 bases and J by 6 bases, 3 bases remained unmatched. Germline V gene lookup returns CDR1 KGHSH and CDR2 LQKENI. The CDR3 length is 15 residues. CDR3 DNA: TGTGCCAGCTCACGGACTAGCGGGAGTATCAATGAGCAGTTCTTC. Translating gives CASSRTSGSINEQFF.

V is TRBV18 and J is TRBJ2-6, with a tentative D call TRBD1 (6 bases). Trimming stripped 8 bases from V and 0 bases from J, with 14 bases between. The CDR3 runs to 16 residues. CDR1 and CDR2 (germline): KGHSH, LQKENI. CDR3 DNA sequence: TGTGCCAGCGCCCGGGACACAATCTCTGGGGCCAACGTCCTGACTTTC. As protein: CASARDTISGANVLTF. The complete variable domain, with remaining parts taken from reference TRBV18 and TRBJ2-6, reads NAGVMQNPRHLVRRRGQEARLRCSPMKGHSHVYWYRQLPEEGLKFMVYLQKENIIDESGMPKERFSAEFPKEGPSILRIQQVVRGDSAAYFCASARDTISGANVLTFGAGSRLTVL.

The genes are TRBV27 and TRBJ2-7; no clear D. CDR3 length equals 13 residues. CDR1 is MNHEY, CDR2 SMNVEV, per germline (reference sequence). V shed 0 bases and J shed 5 bases, with 8 bases lying between them. The CDR3 DNA reads TGTGCCAGCAGTTTATCGAGAGTCCACGAGCAGTACTTC. Translating gives CASSLSRVHEQYF.

This clone was observed a handful of times. The chain uses TRBV7-5 and TRBJ2-7; TRBD2, as called in the table, went unchecked against the DNA. TRBV7-5 is a pseudogene segment. The CDR3 extends over 15 amino acids. CDR3 loop: CARSSRLAGPYEQYF. CDR3 DNA: TGTGCCAGAAGCTCTAGACTAGCGGGACCCTACGAGCAGTACTTC.

There are many counts of this clone. This chain connects TRBV5-6 to TRBJ1-2; D may be TRBD1 (5 bases). Looked up from germline, CDR1 is SGHDT and CDR2 is YYEEEE. V was trimmed by 4 bases and J by 4 bases, leaving 14 bases between them. The CDR3 consists of 14 residues. The CDR3 bases are TGTGCCAGCAGCAAGGGGATGTTGGGCTATGGCTACACCTTC. This sequence encodes CASSKGMLGYGYTF.

This clone was counted only a few times. The gene calls are TRBV27 and TRBJ1-2; 8 nucleotides line up with TRBD1. Germline V lookup: CDR1 MNHEY, CDR2 SMNVEV (reference sequence). The CDR3 contains 13 residues. Trimming cost V 6 bases and J 4 bases; bases outside gene matches: 4. The DNA of the CDR3 is TGTGCCAGCAGCCGGGACAGGCTCTATGGCTACACCTTC. This encodes CASSRDRLYGYTF.

The chain joins TRBV7-9 to TRBJ2-1; D is ambiguous. The CDR3 consists of 16 residues. Trimming left V 5 bases short and J 8 bases short, with 22 bases between. In germline, CDR1 is SEHNR, CDR2 FQNEAQ (reference sequence). CDR3 protein: CASSDLERPIPDEQFF. In DNA form, the CDR3 reads TGTGCCAGCAGCGATCTAGAGCGTCCAATTCCGGATGAGCAGTTCTTC.

J is TRBJ2-6 and V is TRBV28; D remains unclear. CDR1 is MDHEN and CDR2 is SYDVKM in the germline V gene. V was shortened by 6 bases and J by 0 bases, with 3 bases between the two germline ends. This CDR3 region has 13 residues. In DNA, the CDR3 is TGTGCCAGCAGGGACTCTGGGGCCAACGTCCTGACTTTC. Translated, it gives CASRDSGANVLTF.

This clone is a singleton in its sample. V gene TRBV20-1 combines with J gene TRBJ2-7; no firm D call. From germline, CDR1 is DFQATT and CDR2 SNEGSKA (reference sequence). Deletions cut 3 bases from V and 7 bases from J, with 16 bases between. The length of the CDR3 is 13 residues. The CDR3 sequence: CSASSAGPREQYF. The CDR3 DNA reads as TGCAGTGCTAGTTCGGCAGGCCCTCGTGAGCAGTACTTC.

This clone appeared many times. The chain uses TRBV2 and TRBJ2-1; 10 bases are a match to TRBD2. Germline V gene data show CDR1 as SNHLY and CDR2 as FYNNEI. The CDR3 spans 14 residues. Trimming cost V 1 base and J 6 bases; bases outside gene matches: 0. The CDR3 here is CASSEGTSGNEQFF. The CDR3 nucleotides are TGTGCCAGCAGTGAAGGGACTAGCGGCAATGAGCAGTTCTTC.

This clone was detected only once. The chain has TRBV19 and TRBJ2-7; no definite D call. The CDR3 extends over 11 amino acids. The V and J ends lost 10 bases and 3 bases respectively, with 10 bases between them. Germline CDR1 and CDR2: LNHDA and SQIVND (reference sequence). CDR3 nucleotides: TGTGCCACCAAGGGAATCTACGAGCAGTACTTC. Translated, it gives CATKGIYEQYF.

CDR3 bases: TGTGCCAGCAGCCAGGGACAGGGGACCTACAATGAGCAGTTCTTC. Translation gives CASSQGQGTYNEQFF. This chain connects TRBV9 to TRBJ2-1; 10 bases fit TRBD1. V trimming: 4 bases; J trimming: 2 bases; junction bases outside the gene matches: 3. There are 15 residues in the CDR3. CDR1 SGDLS and CDR2 YYNGEE come from the germline V gene.

The chain combines TRBV28 with TRBJ1-2; D is perhaps TRBD1 (5 bases). With 6 bases removed from V and 8 bases from J, the gap between germline ends came to 16 bases. The CDR3 length is 13 residues. The germline V gene has CDR1 MDHEN and CDR2 SYDVKM. CDR3 loop: CASSTTGRRGYTF. CDR3 nucleotides: TGTGCCAGCAGCACCACAGGACGACGGGGCTACACCTTC.

This clone was counted a few times. This chain links TRBV4-1 with TRBJ2-5; TRBD2 aligns across 13 bases. The CDR3 has 15 residues. V trimming: 8 bases; J trimming: 5 bases; junction bases outside the gene matches: 8. In germline, CDR1 is MGHRA, CDR2 YSYEKL. This CDR3 reads CASGLAGDGEETQYF. DNA for the CDR3: TGCGCCAGCGGACTAGCGGGAGACGGCGAGGAGACCCAGTACTTC.

The V and J genes are TRBV7-9 and TRBJ2-1, with 8 bases that match TRBD1. Germline-derived CDR1 and CDR2 are SEHNR and FQNEAQ (reference sequence). The V gene end was trimmed by 7 bases and the J gene end by 6 bases; junction bases not matched to a gene: 14. This CDR3 has 16 amino acids. CDR3 coding DNA: TGTGCCAGCAACCCTACTGACAGGGGATTCCTCAATGAGCAGTTCTTC. It specifies CASNPTDRGFLNEQFF. Full variable domain (missing parts from reference TRBV7-9 and TRBJ2-1): DTGVSQNPRHKITKRGQNVTFRCDPISEHNRLYWYRQTLGQGPEFLTYFQNEAQLEKSRLLSDRFSAERPKGSFSTLEIQRTEQGDSAMYLCASNPTDRGFLNEQFFGPGTRLTVL.

The CDR3 reads CASRTGTSITYEQYF. The CDR3, as DNA: TGCGCCAGCAGGACGGGGACATCTATCACCTACGAGCAGTACTTC. This rearrangement joins TRBV5-1 to TRBJ2-7; TRBD1 might be the D (6 bases). The germline V and J ends were trimmed by 5 bases and 2 bases, with 17 bases remaining between them. Germline V lookup: CDR1 SGHRS, CDR2 YFSETQ. This CDR3 is 15 amino acids long.

This rearrangement joins TRBV18 to TRBJ2-3; perhaps TRBD2 as D (6 bases). The germline CDR1 and CDR2 sequences are KGHSH and LQKENI. V was pared by 0 bases and J by 3 bases, with 13 bases between. The CDR3 runs 16 residues. The CDR3 sequence: CASSPPGTLGTDTQYF. CDR3 sequence (DNA): TGTGCCAGCTCACCACCAGGGACTCTGGGGACAGATACGCAGTATTTT.

The chain is built from TRBV10-2 and TRBJ2-3, with D perhaps TRBD1 or TRBD2 (5 bases each). Germline values: CDR1 WSHSY, CDR2 SAAADI. Trimming removed 7 bases from V and 1 base from J, with 21 bases in between. The CDR3 is 17 amino acids. Here the CDR3 reads CASIPPAGTKGTDTQYF. CDR3 bases: TGCGCCAGCATTCCCCCCGCCGGGACCAAGGGCACAGATACGCAGTATTTT.